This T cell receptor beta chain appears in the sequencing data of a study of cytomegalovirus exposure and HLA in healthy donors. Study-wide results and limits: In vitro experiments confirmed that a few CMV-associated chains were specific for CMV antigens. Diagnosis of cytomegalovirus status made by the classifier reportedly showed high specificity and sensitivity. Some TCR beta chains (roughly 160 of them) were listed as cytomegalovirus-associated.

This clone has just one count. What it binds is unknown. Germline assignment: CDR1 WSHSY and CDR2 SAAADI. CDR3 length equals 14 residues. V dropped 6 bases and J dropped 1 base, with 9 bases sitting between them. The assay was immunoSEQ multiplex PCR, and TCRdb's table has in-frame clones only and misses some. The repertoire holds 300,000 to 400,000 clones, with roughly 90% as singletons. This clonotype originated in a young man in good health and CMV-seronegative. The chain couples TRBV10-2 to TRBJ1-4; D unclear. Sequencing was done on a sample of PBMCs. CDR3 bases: TGCGCCAGCAGGCGAGCCGGAACTAATGAAAAACTGTTTTTT. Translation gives CASRRAGTNEKLFF.